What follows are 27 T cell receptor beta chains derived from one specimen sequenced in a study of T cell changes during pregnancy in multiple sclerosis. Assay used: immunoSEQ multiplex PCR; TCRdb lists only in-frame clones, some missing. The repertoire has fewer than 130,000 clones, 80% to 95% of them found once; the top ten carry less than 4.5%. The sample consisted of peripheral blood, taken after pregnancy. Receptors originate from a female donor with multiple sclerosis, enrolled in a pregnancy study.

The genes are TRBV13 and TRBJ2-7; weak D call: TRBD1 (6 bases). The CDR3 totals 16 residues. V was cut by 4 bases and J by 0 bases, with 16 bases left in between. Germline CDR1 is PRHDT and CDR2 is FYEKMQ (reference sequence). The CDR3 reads CASSSTGWSSSYEQYF. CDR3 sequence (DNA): TGTGCCAGCAGCTCGACAGGTTGGAGCAGCTCCTACGAGCAGTACTTC. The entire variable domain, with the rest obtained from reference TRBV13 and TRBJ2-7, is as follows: AAGVIQSPRHLIKEKRETATLKCYPIPRHDTVYWYQQGPGQDPQFLISFYEKMQSDKGSIPDRFSAQQFSDYHSELNMSSLELGDSALYFCASSSTGWSSSYEQYFGPGTRLTVT.

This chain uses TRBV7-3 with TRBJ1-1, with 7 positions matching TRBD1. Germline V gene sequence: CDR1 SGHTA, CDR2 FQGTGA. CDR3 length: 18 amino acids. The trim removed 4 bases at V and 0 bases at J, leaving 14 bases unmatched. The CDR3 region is CASSSLPRTGDMNTEAFF. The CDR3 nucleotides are TGTGCCAGCAGCTCCTTGCCGCGGACAGGAGATATGAACACTGAAGCTTTCTTT.

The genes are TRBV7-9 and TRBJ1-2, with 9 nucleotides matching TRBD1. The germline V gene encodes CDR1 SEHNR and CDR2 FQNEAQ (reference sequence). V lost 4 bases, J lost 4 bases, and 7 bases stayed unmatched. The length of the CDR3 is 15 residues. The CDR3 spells CASSSTGGAGYGYTF. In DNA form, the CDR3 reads TGTGCCAGCAGCTCTACAGGGGGCGCGGGCTATGGCTACACCTTC.

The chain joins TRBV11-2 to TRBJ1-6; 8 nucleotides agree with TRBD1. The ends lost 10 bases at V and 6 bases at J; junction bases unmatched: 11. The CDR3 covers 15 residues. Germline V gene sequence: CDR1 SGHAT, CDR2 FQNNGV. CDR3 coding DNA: TGTGCCACAACCGAAAACAGGGGGTTTAATTCACCCCTCCACTTT. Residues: CATTENRGFNSPLHF.

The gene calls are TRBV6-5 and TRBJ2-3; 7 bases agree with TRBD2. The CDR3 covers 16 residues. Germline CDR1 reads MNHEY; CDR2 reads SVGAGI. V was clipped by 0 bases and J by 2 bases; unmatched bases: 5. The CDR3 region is CASSYSPGGVTDTQYF. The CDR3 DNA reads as TGTGCCAGCAGTTACTCACCTGGGGGGGTCACAGATACGCAGTATTTT.

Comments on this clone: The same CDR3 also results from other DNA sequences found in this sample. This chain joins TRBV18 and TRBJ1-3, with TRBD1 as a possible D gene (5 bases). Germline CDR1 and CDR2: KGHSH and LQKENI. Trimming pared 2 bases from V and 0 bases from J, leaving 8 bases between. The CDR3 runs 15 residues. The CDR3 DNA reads TGTGCCAGCTCACCAACCGGGGGCTCTGGAAACACCATATATTTT. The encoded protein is CASSPTGGSGNTIYF.

CDR3: CASSRQGVSNQPQHF. In DNA, the CDR3 is TGTGCCAGCAGTCGACAGGGGGTTAGCAATCAGCCCCAGCATTTT. This chain joins TRBV6-5 and TRBJ1-5, with 9 bases identical to TRBD1. V gave up 5 bases and J gave up 0 bases; unmatched junction bases: 2. The CDR3 has 15 residues. Germline CDR1 and CDR2: MNHEY and SVGAGI.

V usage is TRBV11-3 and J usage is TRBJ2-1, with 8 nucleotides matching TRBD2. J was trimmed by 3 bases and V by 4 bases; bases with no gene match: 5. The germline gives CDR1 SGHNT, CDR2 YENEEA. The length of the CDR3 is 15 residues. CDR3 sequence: CASSSRLANYNEQFF. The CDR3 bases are TGTGCCAGCAGCTCCCGACTAGCGAACTACAATGAGCAGTTCTTC.

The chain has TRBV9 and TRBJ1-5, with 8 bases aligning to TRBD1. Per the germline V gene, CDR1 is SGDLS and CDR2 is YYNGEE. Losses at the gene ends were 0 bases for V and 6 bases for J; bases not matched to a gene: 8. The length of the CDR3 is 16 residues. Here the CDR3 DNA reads TGTGCCAGCAGCGTAGGGGCAGGGGGCACTCTTCAGCCCCAGCATTTT. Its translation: CASSVGAGGTLQPQHF.

In nucleotides, the CDR3 is TGTGCCAGTAGGCAGCCCGGGACAGGGGCCCCGGCGGATACGCAGTATTTT. Amino acids: CASRQPGTGAPADTQYF. The J gene is TRBJ2-3, the V gene TRBV19; 10 bases are a match to TRBD1. Germline loops: CDR1 LNHDA, CDR2 SQIVND (reference sequence). The CDR3 extends over 17 amino acids. V gave up 6 bases and J gave up 6 bases; unmatched junction bases: 15.

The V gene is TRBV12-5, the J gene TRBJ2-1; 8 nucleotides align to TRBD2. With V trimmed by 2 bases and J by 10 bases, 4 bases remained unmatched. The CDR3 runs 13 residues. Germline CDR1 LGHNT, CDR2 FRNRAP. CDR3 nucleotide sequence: TGTGCTAGTGGTTTGTTGAGCGGGGGAGAGCAGTTCTTC. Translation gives CASGLLSGGEQFF.

The DNA of the CDR3 is TGTGCCAGCAGCTTTGGAGGGAACACTGAAGCTTTCTTT. It encodes CASSFGGNTEAFF. The chain recombines TRBV11-3 with TRBJ1-1; D unresolved. From germline, CDR1 is SGHNT and CDR2 YENEEA. Trimming shortened V by 3 bases and J by 1 base, and 6 bases separated the two germline ends. The CDR3 contains 13 residues.

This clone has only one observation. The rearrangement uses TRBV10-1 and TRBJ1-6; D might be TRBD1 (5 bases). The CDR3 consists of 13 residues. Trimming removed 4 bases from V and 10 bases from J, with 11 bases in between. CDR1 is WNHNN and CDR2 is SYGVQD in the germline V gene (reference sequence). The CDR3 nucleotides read TGCGCCAGCAGTGGGGGGGTGCGATCACCCCTCCACTTT. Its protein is CASSGGVRSPLHF.

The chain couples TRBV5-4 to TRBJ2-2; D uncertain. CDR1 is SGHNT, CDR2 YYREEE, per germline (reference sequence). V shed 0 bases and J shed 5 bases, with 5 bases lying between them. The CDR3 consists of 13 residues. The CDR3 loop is CASSLDGTGELFF. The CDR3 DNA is TGTGCCAGCAGCTTGGACGGTACCGGGGAGCTGTTTTTT.

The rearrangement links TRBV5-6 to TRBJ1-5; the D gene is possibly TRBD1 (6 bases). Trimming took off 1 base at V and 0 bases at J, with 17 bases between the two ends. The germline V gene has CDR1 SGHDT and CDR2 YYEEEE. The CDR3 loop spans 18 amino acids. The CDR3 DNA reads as TGTGCCAGCAGCTTGTCTCGTGGGGTGGGACATAGCAATCAGCCCCAGCATTTT. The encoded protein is CASSLSRGVGHSNQPQHF.

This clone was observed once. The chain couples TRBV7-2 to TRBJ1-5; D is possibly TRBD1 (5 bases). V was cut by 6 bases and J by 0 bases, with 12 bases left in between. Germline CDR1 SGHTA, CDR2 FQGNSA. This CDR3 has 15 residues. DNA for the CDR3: TGTGCCAGCAGTCCCTCAGGGAATAGCAATCAGCCCCAGCATTTT. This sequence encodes CASSPSGNSNQPQHF. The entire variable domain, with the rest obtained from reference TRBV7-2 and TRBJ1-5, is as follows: GAGVSQSPSNKVTEKGKDVELRCDPISGHTALYWYRQSLGQGLEFLIYFQGNSAPDKSGLPSDRFSAERTGGSVSTLTIQRTQQEDSAVYLCASSPSGNSNQPQHFGDGTRLSIL.

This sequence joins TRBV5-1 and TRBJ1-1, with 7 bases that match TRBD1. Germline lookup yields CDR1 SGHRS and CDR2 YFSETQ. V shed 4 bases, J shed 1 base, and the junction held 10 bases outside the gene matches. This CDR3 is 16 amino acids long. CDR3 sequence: CASSEGTGVGNTEAFF. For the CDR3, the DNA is TGCGCCAGCAGCGAAGGTACAGGGGTTGGGAACACTGAAGCTTTCTTT.

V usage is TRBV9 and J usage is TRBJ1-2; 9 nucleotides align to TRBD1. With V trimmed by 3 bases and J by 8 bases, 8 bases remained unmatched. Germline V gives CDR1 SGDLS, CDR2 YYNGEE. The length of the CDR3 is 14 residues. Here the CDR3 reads CASSGTGASGGYTF. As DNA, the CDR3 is TGTGCCAGCAGCGGGACAGGGGCGTCCGGGGGCTACACCTTC.

The CDR3 region has the DNA TGTGCCAGCAGCCCTGGAGGACAGGTTAGGCAGTATTTT. Translation: CASSPGGQVRQYF. The chain has TRBV13 and TRBJ2-3; 7 bases agree with TRBD1. Trimming at V came to 5 bases and at J to 11 bases, leaving 10 bases not matched to a gene. From germline, CDR1 is PRHDT and CDR2 FYEKMQ (reference sequence). The CDR3 length is 13 residues.

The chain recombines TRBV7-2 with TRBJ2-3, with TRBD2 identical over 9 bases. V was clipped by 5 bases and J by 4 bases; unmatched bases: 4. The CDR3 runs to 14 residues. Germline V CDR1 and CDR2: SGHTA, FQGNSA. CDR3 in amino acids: CASSPAGGADTQYF. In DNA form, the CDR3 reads TGTGCCAGCAGCCCCGCGGGGGGGGCAGATACGCAGTATTTT.

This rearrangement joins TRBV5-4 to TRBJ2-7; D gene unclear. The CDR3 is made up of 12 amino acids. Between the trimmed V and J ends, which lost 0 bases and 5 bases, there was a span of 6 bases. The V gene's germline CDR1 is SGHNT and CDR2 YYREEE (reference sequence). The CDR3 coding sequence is TGTGCCAGCAGCTTGGATAGAAACGAGCAGTACTTC. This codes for CASSLDRNEQYF.

The CDR3 sequence: CATSGYGGAGYGYTF. The CDR3 DNA reads as TGTGCCACCAGCGGGTATGGGGGGGCGGGCTATGGCTACACCTTC. This chain links TRBV15 with TRBJ1-2; possible D gene TRBD1, 6 bases. The V gene lost 5 bases and the J gene lost 4 bases, with 17 bases spanning the gap. The germline CDR1 and CDR2 sequences are LNHNV and YYDKDF (reference sequence). The CDR3 length is 15 residues.

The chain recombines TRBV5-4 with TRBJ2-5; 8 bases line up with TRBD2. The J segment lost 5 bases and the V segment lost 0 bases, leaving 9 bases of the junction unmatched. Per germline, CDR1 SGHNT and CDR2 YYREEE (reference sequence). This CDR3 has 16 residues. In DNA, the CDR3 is TGTGCCAGCAGCTTGGGGGGTCGGGGGGGCCGTGAGACCCAGTACTTC. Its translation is CASSLGGRGGRETQYF.

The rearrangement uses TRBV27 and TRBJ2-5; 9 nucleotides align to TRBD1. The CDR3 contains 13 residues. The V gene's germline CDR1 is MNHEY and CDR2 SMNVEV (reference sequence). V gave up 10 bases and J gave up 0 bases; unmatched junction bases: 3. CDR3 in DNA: TGTGCCACCTGGGACAGGGACCAAGAGACCCAGTACTTC. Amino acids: CATWDRDQETQYF.

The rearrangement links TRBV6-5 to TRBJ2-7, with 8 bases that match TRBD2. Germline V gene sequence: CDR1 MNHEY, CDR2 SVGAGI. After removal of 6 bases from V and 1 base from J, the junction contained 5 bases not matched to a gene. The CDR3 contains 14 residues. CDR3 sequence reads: CASSKTGGSYEQYF. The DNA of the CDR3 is TGTGCCAGCAGCAAAACGGGGGGGTCCTACGAGCAGTACTTC.

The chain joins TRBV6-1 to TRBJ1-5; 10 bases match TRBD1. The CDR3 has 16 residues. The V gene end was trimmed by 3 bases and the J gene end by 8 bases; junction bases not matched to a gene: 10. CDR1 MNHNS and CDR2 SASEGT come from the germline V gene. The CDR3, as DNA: TGTGCCAGCAGTGACTTGACAGGGGGCGGATGGAAGCCCCAGCATTTT. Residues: CASSDLTGGGWKPQHF.

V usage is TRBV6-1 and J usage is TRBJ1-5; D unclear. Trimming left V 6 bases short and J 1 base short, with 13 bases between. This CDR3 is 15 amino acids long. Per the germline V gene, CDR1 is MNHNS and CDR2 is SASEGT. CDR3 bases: TGTGCCAGCAGAGCGGAGGGAGGGAGCAATCAGCCCCAGCATTTT. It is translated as CASRAEGGSNQPQHF.